This TCR beta chain was sequenced during a study of T cells after yellow fever vaccination. Study details: It was SMART-Seq v4 Ultra Low Input that prepared the fractions with low cell numbers. Whole-study findings and limits: Subsequent booster samples again held most clones from primary vaccination (96% CD4, about 90% CD8). The presence of abundant clonotypes contaminating from the bulk population was possible in FACS-sorted repertoires.

UMIs and a universal primer site were added when TCR cDNA was made by 5'RACE template switching. TCRdb fed the 5' RACE reads into MiXCR, producing one record per CDR3 protein. The data hold about 500,000 distinct CDR3 sequences, with roughly a sixth observed a single time. The length of the CDR3 is 14 residues. Between the trimmed V and J ends, which lost 3 bases and 1 base, there was a span of 9 bases. Germline assignment: CDR1 SNHLY and CDR2 FYNNEI. This clonotype has a handful of counts. The antigen remains undetermined. Sequences were derived from PBMCs, sampled 4 to 6 days after the first yellow fever vaccination. The chain links TRBV2 to TRBJ1-1; no reliable D call. This sequence was found in a man younger than 35 who received the YFV17D yellow fever vaccine. CDR3 in amino acids: CASSEEPKNTEAFF. CDR3 DNA: TGTGCCAGCAGTGAGGAACCTAAGAACACTGAAGCTTTCTTT.